This TCR beta chain was captured by sequencing in a study of blood T cell repertoires in COVID-19. Overall study context: Samples representing acute and convalescent COVID-19 were sourced from the United States, Italy and Spain. In each case, the material was cDNA or gDNA derived from T cells, B-cell-depleted T cells, or PBMCs.

CDR3 length: 14 residues. Losses at the gene ends were 3 bases for V and 1 base for J; bases not matched to a gene: 1. Germline loops: CDR1 SQVTM, CDR2 ANQGSEA. In the authors' workflow: Estimation of nucleated cell counts was performed using reference gene primer amplification. The repertoire was sequenced with immunoSEQ multiplex PCR; TCRdb's copy has only in-frame clones and lacks some. That table furnishes V, J and clone size, whereas the DNA furnished D and trimming. The table records around 59,000 clones, 85% to 90% of them present only once. This TCR was sampled from a man between 60 and 70 years old with acute or convalescent COVID-19. This chain links TRBV29-1 with TRBJ2-3, with 10 bases matching TRBD1. Source material: peripheral blood. The DNA for the CDR3 is TGCAGCGTTGACGGGACAGGGGGCACAGATACGCAGTATTTT. This encodes CSVDGTGGTDTQYF.